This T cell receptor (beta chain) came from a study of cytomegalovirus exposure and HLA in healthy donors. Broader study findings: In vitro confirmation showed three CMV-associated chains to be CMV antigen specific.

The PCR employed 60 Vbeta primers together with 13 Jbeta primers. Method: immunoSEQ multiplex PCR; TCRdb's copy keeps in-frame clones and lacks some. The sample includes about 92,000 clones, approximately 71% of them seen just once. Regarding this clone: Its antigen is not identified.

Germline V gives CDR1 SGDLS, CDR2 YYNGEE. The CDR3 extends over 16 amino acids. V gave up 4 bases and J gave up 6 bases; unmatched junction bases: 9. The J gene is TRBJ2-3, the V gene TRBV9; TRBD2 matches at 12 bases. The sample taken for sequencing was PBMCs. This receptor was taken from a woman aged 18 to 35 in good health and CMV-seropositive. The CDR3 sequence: CASSPRTSGTPDTQYF. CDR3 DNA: TGTGCCAGCAGCCCCCGGACTAGCGGGACACCCGATACGCAGTATTTT.